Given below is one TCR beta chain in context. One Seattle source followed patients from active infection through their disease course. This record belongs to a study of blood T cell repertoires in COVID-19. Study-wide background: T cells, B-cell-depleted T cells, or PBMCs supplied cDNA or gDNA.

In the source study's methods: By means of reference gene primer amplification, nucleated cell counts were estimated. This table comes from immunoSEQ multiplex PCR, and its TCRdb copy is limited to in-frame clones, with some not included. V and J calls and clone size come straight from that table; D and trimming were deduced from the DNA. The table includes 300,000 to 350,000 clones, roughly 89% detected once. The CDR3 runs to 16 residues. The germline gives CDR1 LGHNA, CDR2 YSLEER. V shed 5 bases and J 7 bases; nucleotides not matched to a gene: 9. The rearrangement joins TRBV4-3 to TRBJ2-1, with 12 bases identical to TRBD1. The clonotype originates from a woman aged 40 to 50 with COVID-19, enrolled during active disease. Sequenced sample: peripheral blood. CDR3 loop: CASSKSPGQGANEQFF. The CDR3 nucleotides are TGCGCCAGCAGCAAGTCCCCGGGACAGGGGGCAAATGAGCAGTTCTTC.